The 9 T cell receptor beta chains presented below share a single source sample, sequenced in a study of Ad26.COV2.S vaccination and SARS-CoV-2 variants. Stated treatment: some 20 received Ad26.COV2.S at low or high dose, single or two shots; roughly five received placebo; per-sample allocation not given. After the first vaccine or placebo injection, samples were drawn on day 63. Assay: immunoSEQ multiplex PCR; the TCRdb copy retains only in-frame clones and omits some. The data hold about 450,000 clones, with roughly nine tenths observed a single time. Material: peripheral blood, obtained in a trial of Ad26.COV2.S vaccine versus placebo. Source of these receptors: a person aged 18-65 years who received the Ad26.COV2.S COVID-19 vaccine or a placebo.

V gene TRBV19 combines with J gene TRBJ2-1; the D gene is possibly TRBD2 (5 bases). The V gene lost 5 bases and the J gene lost 2 bases, with 13 bases spanning the gap. CDR1 is LNHDA, CDR2 SQIVND, per germline (reference sequence). This CDR3 comprises 15 residues. The CDR3 is CASSAGPLAYNEQFF. In DNA, the CDR3 is TGTGCCAGTAGTGCGGGTCCCCTGGCCTACAATGAGCAGTTCTTC.

V gene TRBV28 combines with J gene TRBJ1-1; no clear D. CDR1 and CDR2 from the germline V gene are MDHEN and SYDVKM. The ends were cut back, 5 bases at V and 1 base at J, with 8 bases in the middle. The CDR3 is made up of 13 amino acids. DNA of the CDR3: TGTGCCAGCAGTCATTGGAAGAACACTGAAGCTTTCTTT. This encodes CASSHWKNTEAFF.

This chain connects TRBV6-2 or TRBV6-3 to TRBJ2-7; 7 bases match TRBD2. After removal of 0 bases from V and 6 bases from J, the junction contained 2 bases not matched to a gene. Germline V gene data show CDR1 as MNHEY and CDR2 as SVGEGT. This CDR3 is built from 13 residues. The CDR3 sequence is CASSYSRGSEQYF. The CDR3 coding sequence is TGTGCCAGCAGTTACTCGCGGGGGTCCGAGCAGTACTTC.

The gene calls are TRBV11-2 and TRBJ2-2, with D unresolved. CDR3 length equals 15 residues. Trimming took off 0 bases at V and 4 bases at J, with 9 bases between the two ends. CDR1 and CDR2 (germline): SGHAT, FQNNGV. The CDR3 reads CASSLDRWFTGELFF. CDR3 coding DNA: TGTGCCAGCAGCTTAGATAGGTGGTTCACCGGGGAGCTGTTTTTT.

The J gene is TRBJ1-5, the V gene TRBV19; no reliable D call. Trimming took 5 bases from V and 4 from J, leaving 12 bases between them. Germline values: CDR1 LNHDA, CDR2 SQIVND (reference sequence). The CDR3 is 14 amino acids. The CDR3 region has the DNA TGTGCCAGTAGTTTCGGCAGGTGGAATCAGCCCCAGCATTTT. Its translation is CASSFGRWNQPQHF.

The rearrangement uses TRBV7-2 and TRBJ1-2, with a tentative D call TRBD1 (6 bases). Germline V gene lookup returns CDR1 SGHTA and CDR2 FQGNSA. V was pared by 5 bases and J by 5 bases, with 18 bases between. The CDR3 length is 15 residues. As DNA, the CDR3 is TGTGCCAGCAGCCCGCCCATGGGACACATATATGGCTACACCTTC. Its translation: CASSPPMGHIYGYTF. Supplemented by reference TRBV7-2 and TRBJ1-2, the full variable domain reads GAGVSQSPSNKVTEKGKDVELRCDPISGHTALYWYRQSLGQGLEFLIYFQGNSAPDKSGLPSDRFSAERTGGSVSTLTIQRTQQEDSAVYLCASSPPMGHIYGYTFGSGTRLTVV.

The chain uses TRBV20-1 and TRBJ1-5, with D unresolved. The germline V gene encodes CDR1 DFQATT and CDR2 SNEGSKA (reference sequence). The CDR3 consists of 11 residues. The V gene lost 6 bases and the J gene lost 1 base, with 4 bases spanning the gap. CDR3 loop: CSAQSNQPQHF. CDR3 DNA sequence: TGCAGTGCCCAGAGCAATCAGCCCCAGCATTTT.

V gene TRBV29-1 combines with J gene TRBJ1-5; D is perhaps TRBD1 (6 bases). The V end was cut by 6 bases, the J end by 2 bases, with 11 bases between. The germline CDR1 and CDR2 sequences are SQVTM and ANQGSEA. This CDR3 is 13 amino acids long. In nucleotides, the CDR3 is TGCAGCGTAGCGACAGGCGGCAATCAGCCCCAGCATTTT. It translates to CSVATGGNQPQHF.

The chain is built from TRBV7-8 and TRBJ1-2; no definite D call. Per the germline V gene, CDR1 is SGHVS and CDR2 is FQNEAQ. This CDR3 has 13 amino acids. Trimming removed 2 bases at V and 6 bases at J, with 10 bases between. CDR3 DNA: TGTGCCAGCAGCTTAAGCAGGAGTAATGGCTACACCTTC. It translates to CASSLSRSNGYTF.